This T cell receptor beta chain was identified in a study of blood T cell repertoires in COVID-19. Study-level background: PBMCs, B-cell-depleted T cells, or T cells were the source of the cDNA or gDNA that made up the material.

Profiled with immunoSEQ multiplex PCR; TCRdb holds only in-frame clones, not every one. The sample holds approximately 140,000 clones, 75% to 90% seen once. Sequenced: peripheral blood. The TCR originated in a young man with COVID-19, enrolled during active disease.

The CDR3, as DNA: TGTGCCAGCAGCCACGGGACCGGGGAGCTGTTTTTT. It is translated as CASSHGTGELFF. This sequence joins TRBV14 and TRBJ2-2; D uncertain. This CDR3 contains 12 residues. Germline CDR1 is SGHDN and CDR2 is FVKESK. V lost 3 bases to trimming and J lost 5 bases, with 4 bases between them.